Listed below are T cell receptor beta chains from one sample, sequenced in a study of blood T cells in healthy people across ages. TCRdb used MiXCR to reprocess the 5' RACE reads, holding one entry per CDR3 protein. This table holds over 600,000 distinct CDR3 sequences, more than 50% found once. The sequenced material came from blood. These TCRs come from a man aged 35-49 years in good health. Each CDR3 is given with its conserved first and last residue. D genes are given only for firm matches. Clone size, where shown, is once, few, many, or a class for clones that have expanded.

D gene	J gene	V gene	clone size	CDR3 protein	CDR3 DNA
.	TRBJ2-7	TRBV29-1	many	CSVGVNEQYF	TGCAGCGTTGGTGTCAACGAGCAGTACTTC
TRBD1	TRBJ2-5	TRBV2	.	CASSGGQGPETQYF	TGTGCCAGCAGTGGGGGACAGGGTCCAGAGACCCAGTACTTC
TRBD1	TRBJ2-7	TRBV3-1	.	CASQTGQGMNEQYF	TGTGCCAGCCAAACTGGACAGGGGATGAATGAGCAGTACTTC
.	TRBJ1-5	TRBV9	.	CASSGGGSNQPQHF	TGTGCCAGCAGCGGTGGGGGGAGCAATCAGCCCCAGCATTTT
.	TRBJ2-2	TRBV5-1	.	CASNQGYTGELFF	TGCGCCAGCAACCAGGGATATACCGGGGAGCTGTTTTTT
.	TRBJ1-1	TRBV4-1	.	CASSQDTGVLGTEAFF	TGCGCCAGCAGCCAAGATACTGGGGTTCTGGGCACTGAAGCTTTCTTT
.	TRBJ1-1	TRBV12-3/TRBV12-4	.	CASNRQDLNTEAFF	TGTGCCAGCAATAGACAGGATTTGAACACTGAAGCTTTCTTT
.	TRBJ2-3	TRBV28	.	CASSLGQLTDTQYF	TGTGCCAGCAGTTTAGGGCAGCTCACAGATACGCAGTATTTT
.	TRBJ1-1	TRBV5-5	.	CASSLYFGGNTEAFF	TGTGCCAGCAGCTTGTATTTCGGCGGGAACACTGAAGCTTTCTTT
.	TRBJ2-4	TRBV5-1	.	CASSLEIKNIQYF	TGCGCCAGCAGCTTGGAGATCAAAAACATTCAGTACTTC
TRBD2	TRBJ2-5	TRBV10-3	.	CAISGEGLAGVVETQYF	TGTGCCATCAGTGGGGAAGGACTAGCGGGAGTTGTAGAGACCCAGTACTTC
TRBD1	TRBJ2-5	TRBV20-1	many	CSARSGQGQETQYF	TGCAGTGCTAGATCGGGACAGGGTCAAGAGACCCAGTACTTC
.	TRBJ1-2	TRBV12-3/TRBV12-4	.	CASSLSPGNYGYTF	TGTGCCAGCAGTTTGTCCCCAGGCAACTATGGCTACACCTTC
TRBD1	TRBJ2-7	TRBV6-2/TRBV6-3	.	CASSDRTGAFYEQYF	TGTGCCAGCAGCGATCGGACAGGGGCTTTCTACGAGCAGTACTTC
TRBD2	TRBJ2-7	TRBV9	.	CASSLGLAGDGLWYEQYF	TGTGCCAGCAGCCTCGGACTAGCGGGAGATGGGTTGTGGTACGAGCAGTACTTC
.	TRBJ2-7	TRBV29-1	.	CSVEDHSRSPLEQYF	TGCAGCGTTGAAGATCATTCTAGATCTCCTCTCGAGCAGTACTTC
.	TRBJ2-5	TRBV4-2	.	CASSQVRLQETQYF	TGTGCCAGCAGCCAAGTCCGGCTGCAAGAGACCCAGTACTTC
TRBD2	TRBJ2-7	TRBV12-3/TRBV12-4	.	CASSPVAGIYEQYF	TGTGCCAGCAGTCCCGTAGCGGGGATCTACGAGCAGTACTTC
TRBD1	TRBJ1-1	TRBV24-1	.	CATSDPAQGDTEAFF	TGTGCCACCAGTGATCCAGCGCAGGGGGACACTGAAGCTTTCTTT
.	TRBJ2-3	TRBV18	.	CASSPDLGDTQYF	TGTGCCAGCTCACCAGACCTAGGCGATACGCAGTATTTT
.	TRBJ2-5	TRBV5-1	.	CASSLAGAGQYQETQYF	TGCGCCAGCAGCTTGGCCGGAGCAGGGCAGTACCAAGAGACCCAGTACTTC
.	TRBJ2-7	TRBV2	.	CASSAGKASYEQYF	TGTGCCAGCAGTGCGGGGAAAGCCTCCTACGAGCAGTACTTC
TRBD1	TRBJ2-4	TRBV15	.	CATSREGQGVQYF	TGTGCCACCAGCAGAGAAGGACAGGGGGTTCAGTACTTC
TRBD1	TRBJ2-4	TRBV20-1	few	CSARNPGQGIAKNIQYF	TGCAGTGCTAGAAATCCCGGACAGGGGATAGCCAAAAACATTCAGTACTTC
TRBD1	TRBJ1-5	TRBV7-2	.	CASSLLGQGAGQPQHF	TGTGCCAGCAGCTTATTAGGGCAGGGGGCCGGGCAGCCCCAGCATTTT
.	TRBJ2-5	TRBV28	few	CASRTDQGIQETQYF	TGTGCCAGCAGGACGGACCAGGGGATCCAAGAGACCCAGTACTTC
.	TRBJ1-1	TRBV12-3/TRBV12-4	few	CASSLPQGNPEAFF	TGTGCCAGCAGTCTACCACAGGGTAACCCTGAAGCTTTCTTT
.	TRBJ2-6	TRBV12-3/TRBV12-4	.	CASSSRQVPLQVLTF	TGTGCCAGCAGTTCCCGACAGGTCCCCCTTCAGGTCCTGACTTTC
TRBD1	TRBJ2-5	TRBV6-5	few	CASSYPIGQGWTQYF	TGTGCCAGCAGTTACCCGATAGGACAGGGATGGACCCAGTACTTC
TRBD1	TRBJ1-2	TRBV11-2	.	CASSLVSGGAQGYTF	TGTGCCAGCAGCTTAGTTTCAGGGGGCGCGCAGGGCTACACCTTC
TRBD2	TRBJ2-7	TRBV7-9	.	CASSPPGGTSGTSYEQYF	TGTGCCAGCAGCCCACCTGGGGGTACTAGCGGGACCTCCTACGAGCAGTATTTC
TRBD1	TRBJ2-7	TRBV29-1	.	CSVAGTGSDEQYF	TGCAGCGTTGCAGGGACAGGGTCTGACGAGCAGTACTTC
.	TRBJ2-3	TRBV4-2	.	CASSQGDASFTDTQYF	TGTGCCAGCAGCCAGGGAGACGCGAGCTTCACAGATACGCAGTATTTT
.	TRBJ1-2	TRBV20-1	.	CSAGTGARVKYTF	TGCAGTGCTGGTACCGGGGCCCGGGTTAAATACACCTTC
TRBD1	TRBJ2-3	TRBV29-1	.	CSTGQGATDTQYF	TGCAGCACCGGACAGGGGGCCACAGATACGCAGTATTTT
TRBD1	TRBJ2-1	TRBV29-1	few	CSAGTGGETEQFF	TGCAGCGCCGGGACAGGCGGCGAAACTGAGCAGTTCTTC
TRBD1	TRBJ1-4	TRBV11-2	.	CASSFGDRPNEKLFF	TGTGCCAGCAGCTTTGGGGACAGACCGAATGAAAAACTGTTTTTT
.	TRBJ2-7	TRBV9	.	CASGGTDYEQYF	TGTGCCAGTGGGGGAACAGACTACGAGCAGTACTTC
.	TRBJ1-4	TRBV9	.	CASSVGARSTNEKLFF	TGTGCCAGCAGCGTAGGGGCGCGTAGCACTAATGAAAAACTGTTTTTT
TRBD1	TRBJ2-3	TRBV29-1	few	CSIGPTGRRPDTQYF	TGCAGCATTGGGCCGACAGGGAGACGACCAGATACGCAGTATTTT
.	TRBJ2-5	TRBV9	.	CASSGVPGETQYF	TGTGCCAGCAGCGGAGTCCCCGGGGAGACCCAGTACTTC
.	TRBJ2-6	TRBV7-2	few	CASSSPQGWSGANVLTF	TGTGCCAGCAGCTCCCCACAGGGATGGTCTGGGGCCAACGTCCTGACTTTC
.	TRBJ2-3	TRBV3-1	.	CASSQDSRGVNTQYF	TGTGCCAGCAGCCAAGACTCGCGAGGGGTGAATACGCAGTATTTT